Below, 17 T cell receptor beta chains from the same sample are listed, as sequenced in a study of T cells in Graves' hyperthyroidism and ophthalmopathy. Template material for amplifying TCR beta CDR3 regions consisted of RNA transcripts. HTBI primers were the set used in a first-round RT-PCR of the TCR CDR3. MiXCR was run by TCRdb on the multiplex PCR reads, yielding one entry per CDR3 protein. The sample consists of more than 300,000 distinct CDR3 sequences, over 10% of them appearing once. Source material: blood. These receptors came from a woman between 18 and 29 years old with Graves' hyperthyroidism.

This clonotype has a count of ten or more. V is TRBV28 and J is TRBJ2-1; 8 positions match TRBD2. This CDR3 comprises 14 residues. The V gene end was trimmed by 5 bases and the J gene end by 4 bases; junction bases not matched to a gene: 4. The V gene's germline CDR1 is MDHEN and CDR2 SYDVKM. The CDR3 DNA reads as TGTGCCAGCAGTCTCCGGGGGGGGTACAATGAGCAGTTCTTC. Amino acid sequence: CASSLRGGYNEQFF.

As concerns this clonotype: One base away lies a much larger clone, so this may be a sequencing read error. The genes are TRBV15 and TRBJ2-5, with D perhaps matching TRBD2 (5 bases). CDR1 and CDR2 from the germline V gene are LNHNV and YYDKDF (reference sequence). Trimming removed 1 base from V and 3 bases from J, with 12 bases in between. This CDR3 contains 15 residues. The CDR3 spells CATSRARLSKETQYF. Here the CDR3 DNA reads TGTGCCACCAGCAGAGCTCGACTATCCAAAGAGACCCAGTACTTC.

The CDR3 sequence is CASRKTGGGYTF. DNA of the CDR3: TGTGCCAGCAGAAAAACAGGGGGGGGCTACACCTTC. The chain has TRBV28 and TRBJ1-2, with 8 bases identical to TRBD1. Trimming removed 6 bases from V and 8 bases from J; junction bases left unmatched: 5. Germline V lookup: CDR1 MDHEN, CDR2 SYDVKM. The CDR3 spans 12 residues.

This clonotype has a count of ten or more. The V and J genes are TRBV6-2 or TRBV6-3 and TRBJ2-7; D gene ambiguous. The V and J ends lost 8 bases and 6 bases respectively, with 17 bases between them. The CDR3 runs 13 residues. Germline assignment: CDR1 MNHEY and CDR2 SVGEGT. CDR3 sequence reads: CASRPGNIREQYF. The DNA of the CDR3 is TGTGCCAGCCGCCCCGGCAATATCCGCGAGCAGTACTTC.

This clonotype was seen a handful of times. The chain joins TRBV20-1 to TRBJ1-2; no clear D. Germline V gene data show CDR1 as DFQATT and CDR2 as SNEGSKA (reference sequence). CDR3 length: 12 amino acids. CDR3 bases: TGCAGGGCTTTCCTCGGGAACTATGGCTACACCTTC. Protein sequence: CRAFLGNYGYTF.

This clonotype was counted at least ten times. This chain uses TRBV12-3 or TRBV12-4 with TRBJ2-1, with a tentative D call TRBD2 (6 bases). This CDR3 has 14 residues. The V end was cut by 5 bases, the J end by 8 bases, with 16 bases between. The DNA for the CDR3 is TGTGCCAGCAGTCCCGGGACTGCTGGCGATGAGCAGTTCTTC. Amino acid sequence: CASSPGTAGDEQFF.

This clonotype was counted a few times. The chain uses TRBV5-5 and TRBJ1-2, with D perhaps TRBD1 (5 bases). Trimming took 2 bases from V and 6 from J, leaving 20 bases between them. The CDR3 sequence is 16 residues long. The germline CDR1 and CDR2 sequences are SGHKS and YYEKEE (reference sequence). The CDR3 DNA reads TGTGCCAGCAGCTTAAAGGTTACAGAAGGGACTAATGGCTACACCTTC. Amino acid sequence: CASSLKVTEGTNGYTF.

V usage is TRBV7-3 and J usage is TRBJ2-3, with 9 bases identical to TRBD2. This CDR3 comprises 16 residues. V shed 2 bases and J 3 bases; nucleotides not matched to a gene: 6. Germline V gene lookup returns CDR1 SGHTA and CDR2 FQGTGA. CDR3 in amino acids: CASSLLPSGNTDTQYF. The CDR3 DNA reads as TGTGCCAGCAGCTTACTTCCTAGCGGGAATACAGATACGCAGTATTTT. The full variable domain, completed using reference TRBV7-3 and TRBJ2-3, is GAGVSQTPSNKVTEKGKYVELRCDPISGHTALYWYRQSLGQGPEFLIYFQGTGAADDSGLPNDRFFAVRPEGSVSTLKIQRTERGDSAVYLCASSLLPSGNTDTQYFGPGTRLTVL.

This clonotype was detected many times. The chain recombines TRBV20-1 with TRBJ2-7, with D maybe TRBD2 (5 bases). Looked up from germline, CDR1 is DFQATT and CDR2 is SNEGSKA (reference sequence). V was shortened by 3 bases and J by 3 bases, with 15 bases between the two germline ends. The CDR3 length is 14 residues. CDR3: CSASLASGVYEQYF. DNA for the CDR3: TGCAGTGCTAGTTTGGCCAGCGGTGTCTACGAGCAGTACTTC.

This clonotype showed up just a few times. The chain couples TRBV4-1 to TRBJ2-7; D uncertain. The CDR3 has 15 residues. The germline V gene encodes CDR1 MGHRA and CDR2 YSYEKL. With 0 bases removed from V and 4 bases from J, the gap between germline ends came to 13 bases. The CDR3 reads CASSQEVRLRYEQYF. CDR3 nucleotides: TGCGCCAGCAGCCAAGAAGTGAGACTCCGTTACGAGCAGTACTTC.

This clonotype has at least ten counts. This chain links TRBV27 with TRBJ1-2, with no clear D. The CDR3 sequence is 16 residues long. Deletions cut 6 bases from V and 2 bases from J, with 19 bases between. Germline V CDR1 and CDR2: MNHEY, SMNVEV (reference sequence). CDR3 residues: CASRVGVGGENYGYTF. DNA of the CDR3: TGTGCCAGCAGAGTCGGCGTAGGCGGGGAAAACTATGGCTACACCTTC.

The rearrangement links TRBV18 to TRBJ2-3, with 14 nucleotides matching TRBD2. Trimming removed 9 bases from V and 12 bases from J; junction bases left unmatched: 17. CDR1 and CDR2 from the germline V gene are KGHSH and LQKENI. CDR3 length: 16 amino acids. The CDR3, as DNA: TGTGCCAGTATCCCGCCGGGACTAGCGGGAGTTTACCCTCAGTATTTT. Translating gives CASIPPGLAGVYPQYF.

This clonotype appeared many times. This sequence joins TRBV30 and TRBJ1-5; D unclear. This CDR3 contains 12 residues. V shed 7 bases and J shed 0 bases, with 7 bases lying between them. The germline V gene encodes CDR1 GTSNPN and CDR2 SVGIG (reference sequence). CDR3 amino acids: CAYGDSNQPQHF. CDR3 coding DNA: TGTGCCTACGGGGATAGCAATCAGCCCCAGCATTTT.

This clonotype was seen ten or more times. This rearrangement joins TRBV20-1 to TRBJ1-1; D is perhaps TRBD1 (5 bases). Germline lookup yields CDR1 DFQATT and CDR2 SNEGSKA (reference sequence). The CDR3 spans 14 residues. Deletions cut 6 bases from V and 0 bases from J, with 14 bases between. The CDR3, as DNA: TGCAGTGCCGGGAGGGACGCCCTGAACACTGAAGCTTTCTTT. Encoded protein: CSAGRDALNTEAFF.

This clonotype was counted only a few times. The chain joins TRBV5-1 to TRBJ1-3, with TRBD1 identical over 7 bases. The length of the CDR3 is 15 residues. Germline CDR1 and CDR2: SGHRS and YFSETQ. J was trimmed by 0 bases and V by 4 bases; bases with no gene match: 4. The CDR3 here is CASSTGQVSGNTIYF. CDR3 in DNA: TGCGCCAGCAGCACCGGACAGGTCTCTGGAAACACCATATATTTT.

In this sample, this clonotype turned up many times. The rearrangement links TRBV28 to TRBJ2-7; D remains unclear. The CDR3 contains 12 residues. Looked up from germline, CDR1 is MDHEN and CDR2 is SYDVKM. V was trimmed by 2 bases and J by 5 bases, leaving 7 bases between them. The CDR3 loop reads CASSLQENEQYF. The CDR3 DNA is TGTGCCAGCAGTTTACAGGAGAACGAGCAGTACTTC.

This clonotype has ten or more counts. The J gene is TRBJ1-4, the V gene TRBV30, with 8 positions matching TRBD1. The CDR3 length is 14 residues. Losses at the gene ends were 5 bases for V and 8 bases for J; bases not matched to a gene: 10. Per the germline V gene, CDR1 is GTSNPN and CDR2 is SVGIG (reference sequence). Written as DNA, the CDR3 is TGTGCCTGGGCCCCGGACAGGGTCGGCGAAAAACTGTTTTTT. As protein: CAWAPDRVGEKLFF.